The entry below describes one T cell receptor beta chain. Its antigen is undetermined. The sample is drawn from a study of vaccination and CD4 T cells after COVID-19. Study background: Typically, post-vaccine samples were obtained a median approximately 72 days after dose two, within a range of 14 to 241. Every culture used as a control got a CEFX pool, an HIV-1 Nef pool, or no peptide. General study findings and limits: There was no significant change from 21 to 38 median reactive clonotypes.

Treatment denoted: roughly nine-day PBMC culture with coronavirus spike peptide pools or control peptides (ViraFEST assay). Days 3 and 7 saw half the medium replaced with fresh IL-2 medium. Sequenced with the Oncomine TCR Beta short-read assay was DNA taken from cultured CD4+ T cells. TCRdb independently ran MiXCR on the PCR reads; one entry per CDR3 protein. The sample includes 20,000 to 25,000 distinct CDR3 sequences, roughly 70% of them seen just once. V lost 2 bases, J lost 5 bases, and 10 bases lay in between. Germline lookup yields CDR1 GTSNPN and CDR2 SVGIG (reference sequence). The CDR3 extends over 13 amino acids.

This sequence joins TRBV30 and TRBJ1-5; D is unresolved. The sequencing used CD4+ T cells from blood, cultured in vitro, collected after SARS-CoV-2 vaccination. The clonotype originates from a human donor who received a COVID-19 vaccine. For the CDR3, the DNA is TGTGCCTGGAGTAGGGCAGGTCATCAGCCCCAGCATTTT. This sequence encodes CAWSRAGHQPQHF.